This T cell receptor beta chain was obtained from a study of CD8+ T cells in alopecia areata. As for the study in general: Treated patients were dosed with oral tofacitinib, taking 5 to 10 mg twice daily.

After isolation, RNA underwent reverse transcription to generate cDNA as the sequencing template. Data came from immunoSEQ multiplex PCR; TCRdb stores just in-frame clones and leaves some out. The repertoire holds some 120,000 clones, over 60% seen once, with around 5.4% in the top ten. Noted treatment: oral pan-JAK inhibitor, 5-10 mg twice daily. V dropped 0 bases and J dropped 4 bases, with 17 bases sitting between them. The CDR3 has 17 residues. Germline CDR1 SGHTA, CDR2 FQGNSA. The specimen was CD4+ T cells sorted from blood, collected at week 4, from a patient treated with tofacitinib. This rearrangement joins TRBV7-2 to TRBJ2-3; D is unclear. The sequence came from a human donor with alopecia areata. CDR3 in amino acids: CASSLALGPRGADTQYF. In nucleotides, the CDR3 is TGTGCCAGCAGCTTAGCGCTAGGGCCACGAGGCGCAGATACGCAGTATTTT.